The 6 T cell receptor beta chains reported below all come from one sample, sequenced in a study of blood T cell repertoires in COVID-19. Sequencing used immunoSEQ multiplex PCR; TCRdb keeps in-frame clones, though not all of them. The sample carries 500,000 or so clones, around 90% recorded once. The sequencing input was PBMCs or T cells enriched from blood (not recorded which). These receptors originate from a woman between 18 and 29 years old who had recovered from COVID-19.

The chain links TRBV7-2 to TRBJ1-1; D gene uncertain. The V gene lost 2 bases and the J gene lost 3 bases, with 7 bases spanning the gap. This CDR3 has 13 amino acids. From germline, CDR1 is SGHTA and CDR2 FQGNSA. This CDR3 is CASSLSVDTEAFF. Written as DNA, the CDR3 is TGTGCCAGCAGCTTATCGGTAGACACTGAAGCTTTCTTT.

The chain recombines TRBV5-1 with TRBJ1-2; D might be TRBD1 (5 bases). Germline assignment: CDR1 SGHRS and CDR2 YFSETQ. Trimming cost V 0 bases and J 6 bases, with 12 bases left between them. CDR3 length: 14 residues. CDR3 sequence (DNA): TGCGCCAGCAGCTTGGAGGGCAGGGATGATGGCTACACCTTC. Amino acids: CASSLEGRDDGYTF.

This clone is a singleton in its sample. The chain links TRBV4-2 to TRBJ2-3; 9 bases fit TRBD2. With V trimmed by 1 base and J by 5 bases, 19 bases remained unmatched. Germline loops: CDR1 LGHNA, CDR2 YNFKEQ. The CDR3 is 20 amino acids. The CDR3 DNA reads as TGTGCCAGCAGCCAAGCTGTTTTGGCCTTGGCGGGGGGGCCAGGAGATACGCAGTATTTT. Amino acid sequence: CASSQAVLALAGGPGDTQYF.

This clone was counted once. The V gene is TRBV19, the J gene TRBJ1-1, with TRBD1 identical over 8 bases. The CDR3 runs 13 residues. J was trimmed by 4 bases and V by 10 bases; bases with no gene match: 8. Germline CDR1 reads LNHDA; CDR2 reads SQIVND (reference sequence). In DNA, the CDR3 is TGTGCCACCTCAGGACAGGGTATCACTGAAGCTTTCTTT. Amino acid sequence: CATSGQGITEAFF.

This clone has just a few counts. The chain employs TRBV7-2 and TRBJ1-1; D perhaps matches TRBD1 (6 bases). The CDR3 runs 16 residues. Trimming stripped 5 bases from V and 0 bases from J, with 16 bases between. Germline V gene data show CDR1 as SGHTA and CDR2 as FQGNSA. The CDR3 protein is CASSAGDNRLNTEAFF. The CDR3 DNA follows: TGTGCCAGCAGCGCTGGGGACAACCGCCTGAACACTGAAGCTTTCTTT. Together with reference TRBV7-2 and TRBJ1-1, the CDR3 gives the full variable domain: GAGVSQSPSNKVTEKGKDVELRCDPISGHTALYWYRQSLGQGLEFLIYFQGNSAPDKSGLPSDRFSAERTGGSVSTLTIQRTQQEDSAVYLCASSAGDNRLNTEAFFGQGTRLTVV.

This clone has a handful of counts. The rearrangement uses TRBV28 and TRBJ1-3; D remains ambiguous. V gave up 4 bases and J gave up 0 bases, with 22 bases separating them. Germline-derived CDR1 and CDR2 are MDHEN and SYDVKM. There are 19 residues in the CDR3. Here the CDR3 DNA reads TGTGCCAGCAGTTCTAGCCTGAGGGTCCAGTTGCCCTCTGGAAACACCATATATTTT. It yields the protein CASSSSLRVQLPSGNTIYF. The complete variable domain, with remaining parts taken from reference TRBV28 and TRBJ1-3, reads DVKVTQSSRYLVKRTGEKVFLECVQDMDHENMFWYRQDPGLGLRLIYFSYDVKMKEKGDIPEGYSVSREKKERFSLILESASTNQTSMYLCASSSSLRVQLPSGNTIYFGEGSWLTVV.